This paragraph reports one TCR beta chain. This entry comes from a study of Ad26.COV2.S vaccination and SARS-CoV-2 variants. Stated treatment: 15 to 20 received Ad26.COV2.S at low or high dose, single or two shots; 5 received placebo; per-sample allocation not given. All samples were drawn on day 63, counting from the first vaccine or placebo injection. A Boston adult aged 18-55 years was the donor. Sequenced by immunoSEQ multiplex PCR; TCRdb stores in-frame clones only, minus some. Altogether around 500,000 clones are present, 80% to 90% being singletons, with the ten largest covering over 1.5%. The clonotype originates from a person between 18 and 65 years old who received the Ad26.COV2.S COVID-19 vaccine or a placebo. The specimen comprised peripheral blood, sampled in a trial of Ad26.COV2.S vaccine versus placebo.

CDR3 protein: CASSLGLAISSDTQYF. The CDR3 DNA reads TGTGCCAGCAGCTTAGGACTAGCGATCAGTTCAGATACGCAGTATTTT. V gene TRBV5-4 combines with J gene TRBJ2-3; 9 bases fit TRBD2. V shed 2 bases and J 4 bases; nucleotides not matched to a gene: 8. This CDR3 is 16 amino acids long. Per germline, CDR1 SGHNT and CDR2 YYREEE (reference sequence).